This TCR beta chain was retrieved from a study of technical replicates of blood from a few donors. Clones were sequenced by immunoSEQ multiplex PCR, and TCRdb holds only the in-frame ones, with some missing. The data contain 15,000 or so clones, approximately 84% of them singletons. The V end lost 5 bases, the J end lost 2 bases, and 13 bases lay between the germline ends. The CDR3 consists of 15 residues. In germline, CDR1 is SGHNT, CDR2 YENEEA. V gene TRBV11-3 combines with J gene TRBJ2-1, with D perhaps matching TRBD1 (6 bases). This clonotype was sampled from a human donor in good health. The sequenced sample was PBMCs. CDR3 sequence: CASSPLGATYNEQFF. Written as DNA, the CDR3 is TGTGCCAGCAGCCCCCTGGGGGCTACCTACAATGAGCAGTTCTTC.